These 25 T cell receptor beta chains originate from one sample sequenced in a study of early T cells in non-severe SARS-CoV-2 infection. Each CDR3 protein is one row after TCRdb ran MiXCR on the 5' RACE reads. The repertoire holds approximately 30,000 distinct CDR3 sequences, with about 4.7% as singletons. Material: whole blood. The receptors originated from an adult who was a healthcare worker with PCR-confirmed SARS-CoV-2 infection or an uninfected control (not recorded which).

This clonotype was recorded many times. This rearrangement joins TRBV28 to TRBJ2-7; tentative D call: TRBD1 (6 bases). Per germline, CDR1 MDHEN and CDR2 SYDVKM. With 5 bases removed from V and 6 bases from J, the gap between germline ends came to 14 bases. The CDR3 has 13 residues. CDR3 in amino acids: CASSPGQPVEQYF. The CDR3 coding sequence is TGTGCCAGCAGTCCCGGACAGCCAGTCGAGCAGTACTTC.

This clonotype was recorded many times. The rearrangement links TRBV12-3 or TRBV12-4 to TRBJ1-3; D gene unclear. This CDR3 contains 14 residues. Trimming took off 3 bases at V and 1 base at J, with 7 bases between the two ends. For the CDR3, the DNA is TGTGCCAGCAGTTTTACAGAATCTGGAAACACCATATATTTT. This encodes CASSFTESGNTIYF.

The sample holds many counts of this clonotype. The chain joins TRBV7-3 to TRBJ1-2, with a possible D match to TRBD1 (6 bases). Germline-derived CDR1 and CDR2 are SGHTA and FQGTGA. The CDR3 contains 13 residues. The germline V and J ends were trimmed by 5 bases and 5 bases, with 12 bases remaining between them. CDR3 sequence reads: CASSRGQGYGYTF. Written as DNA, the CDR3 is TGTGCCAGCAGCCGTGGCCAGGGGTATGGCTACACCTTC.

This clonotype was counted at least ten times. The rearrangement links TRBV28 to TRBJ2-7; 8 bases line up with TRBD1. The germline gives CDR1 MDHEN, CDR2 SYDVKM. CDR3 size: 15 residues. After removal of 3 bases from V and 6 bases from J, the junction contained 10 bases not matched to a gene. The DNA for the CDR3 is TGTGCCAGCAGTTTCAGCCAGGGGGCAGCTACCGAGCAGTACTTC. Encoded protein: CASSFSQGAATEQYF.

At least ten counts were recorded for this clonotype. J is TRBJ2-1 and V is TRBV7-2; D unresolved. V was clipped by 0 bases and J by 7 bases, with 7 bases between them. Germline V lookup: CDR1 SGHTA, CDR2 FQGNSA. CDR3 length: 13 amino acids. This chain's CDR3 is CASSLAPENEQFF. The CDR3 nucleotides are TGTGCCAGCAGCTTAGCGCCCGAAAATGAGCAGTTCTTC.

This clonotype was seen ten or more times. V gene TRBV7-9 combines with J gene TRBJ1-1, with D uncertain. In germline, CDR1 is SEHNR, CDR2 FQNEAQ (reference sequence). Trimming removed 11 bases at V and 4 bases at J, with 17 bases between. This CDR3 has 13 residues. The CDR3 is CAGGRVGSTEAFF. The CDR3 coding sequence is TGTGCCGGAGGGAGGGTGGGGAGCACTGAAGCTTTCTTT.

This clonotype showed up many times. The rearrangement joins TRBV29-1 to TRBJ1-5, with D possibly being TRBD1 (5 bases). The CDR3 is made up of 13 amino acids. Germline-derived CDR1 and CDR2 are SQVTM and ANQGSEA. Between the trimmed V and J ends, which lost 6 bases and 4 bases, there was a span of 13 bases. The chain's CDR3 is CSVTGGQNQPQHF. For the CDR3, the DNA is TGCAGCGTAACAGGAGGGCAAAATCAGCCCCAGCATTTT.

This clonotype was picked up many times. The genes are TRBV27 and TRBJ2-7; no clear D. Germline CDR1 is MNHEY and CDR2 is SMNVEV (reference sequence). V was clipped by 10 bases and J by 6 bases, with 7 bases between them. This CDR3 comprises 9 residues. CDR3 protein: CAIPSEQYF. The CDR3 nucleotides read TGTGCCATCCCCTCCGAGCAGTACTTC.

This clonotype was found many times. The chain carries TRBV20-1 and TRBJ2-7; the D is unclear. The CDR3 consists of 15 residues. Germline V lookup: CDR1 DFQATT, CDR2 SNEGSKA (reference sequence). V lost 3 bases, J lost 3 bases, and 18 bases lay in between. The CDR3 nucleotides read TGCAGTGCTAGTAACCGGGCCGTTCCCCTCTACGAGCAGTACTTC. Translating gives CSASNRAVPLYEQYF.

This clonotype occurred many times. J is TRBJ1-2 and V is TRBV9; D gene ambiguous. The CDR3 sequence is 15 residues long. V gave up 1 base and J gave up 3 bases, with 13 bases separating them. The germline V gene encodes CDR1 SGDLS and CDR2 YYNGEE. CDR3 nucleotides: TGTGCCAGCAGCGTAACCCCGGCGCCCCACTATGGCTACACCTTC. Its translation: CASSVTPAPHYGYTF.

This clonotype was observed at least ten times. The chain joins TRBV21-1 to TRBJ1-1; the DNA was not used to check the table's D call, TRBD1. TRBV21-1 is designated a pseudogene. This CDR3 has 13 residues. The CDR3 loop is CASSGRTGPFAFF. CDR3 bases: TGTGCCAGCAGCGGACGGACAGGCCCCTTTGCTTTCTTT.

This clonotype was detected ten times or more. The rearrangement joins TRBV7-9 to TRBJ1-2, with 7 bases aligning to TRBD1. Trimming removed 2 bases from V and 7 bases from J; junction bases left unmatched: 4. CDR1 SEHNR and CDR2 FQNEAQ come from the germline V gene (reference sequence). CDR3 length: 13 amino acids. CDR3 coding DNA: TGTGCCAGCAGCTTAATCCAGGGGGTTGGCTACACCTTC. Protein: CASSLIQGVGYTF.

This clonotype was observed at least ten times. The chain combines TRBV18 with TRBJ2-7, with D perhaps TRBD1 or TRBD2 (5 bases each). This CDR3 has 15 residues. Trimming shortened V by 3 bases and J by 3 bases, and 15 bases separated the two germline ends. Germline V gene data show CDR1 as KGHSH and CDR2 as LQKENI. DNA for the CDR3: TGTGCCAGCTCACCCCGAGGGACGCAAGTCTACGAGCAGTACTTC. Translated, it gives CASSPRGTQVYEQYF.

This clonotype has more than one count but fewer than ten. The chain links TRBV28 to TRBJ2-2; no reliable D call. The CDR3 has 12 amino acids. V gave up 5 bases and J gave up 8 bases, with 9 bases separating them. Germline V lookup: CDR1 MDHEN, CDR2 SYDVKM. CDR3 nucleotide sequence: TGTGCCAGCAGTCCTGTCGTAGGGGAGCTGTTTTTT. Translation: CASSPVVGELFF.

There are many counts of this clonotype. CDR3 region: CASGNPTTDTQYF. The CDR3 DNA reads as TGTGCTAGTGGTAACCCAACCACAGATACGCAGTATTTT. V and J are TRBV12-5 and TRBJ2-3; D remains unclear. Per the germline V gene, CDR1 is LGHNT and CDR2 is FRNRAP. Trimming took 5 bases from V and 2 from J, leaving 8 bases between them. The CDR3 spans 13 residues.

This chain links TRBV29-1 with TRBJ2-2, with TRBD1 as a possible D gene (5 bases). The V end lost 6 bases, the J end lost 5 bases, and 7 bases lay between the germline ends. There are 11 residues in the CDR3. Germline CDR1 and CDR2: SQVTM and ANQGSEA. CDR3 nucleotide sequence: TGCAGCGTCAGGGTAACCGGGGAGCTGTTTTTT. It specifies CSVRVTGELFF.

This clonotype was counted ten times or more. V is TRBV6-5 and J is TRBJ1-5, with D uncertain. Trimming left V 6 bases short and J 4 bases short, with 10 bases between. From germline, CDR1 is MNHEY and CDR2 SVGAGI. The CDR3 runs to 13 residues. The CDR3 spells CASSQAGNQPQHF. The CDR3, as DNA: TGTGCCAGCAGCCAGGCGGGGAATCAGCCCCAGCATTTT.

The chain links TRBV24-1 to TRBJ2-5, with a weak D call TRBD2 (6 bases). This CDR3 is built from 15 residues. Germline V gene lookup returns CDR1 KGHDR and CDR2 SFDVKD. V lost 1 base to trimming and J lost 5 bases, with 13 bases between them. CDR3 nucleotide sequence: TGTGCCACCAGTGATTTTGGAGGGGATGTGGAGACCCAGTACTTC. Its protein is CATSDFGGDVETQYF.

V is TRBV3-1 and J is TRBJ1-2; the match to TRBD1 covers 9 bases. Germline trimming cut 3 bases from V and 6 bases from J; bases unmatched to any gene: 5. The CDR3 covers 14 residues. Germline CDR1 reads LGHDT; CDR2 reads YNNKEL (reference sequence). CDR3 protein: CASSHRTGDDGYTF. CDR3 in DNA: TGTGCCAGCAGCCACCGGACAGGGGATGATGGCTACACCTTC.

This clonotype came up many times. The chain has TRBV6-5 and TRBJ2-1, with 8 bases fitting TRBD1. This CDR3 spans 14 amino acids. The V segment lost 9 bases and the J segment 4 bases; nucleotides outside the gene matches: 8. From germline, CDR1 is MNHEY and CDR2 SVGAGI. The CDR3 region has the DNA TGTGCCAGTTCCGGGACAGGCCAGTACAATGAGCAGTTCTTC. This codes for CASSGTGQYNEQFF.

This clonotype was found a few times. V usage is TRBV14 and J usage is TRBJ2-7, with D maybe TRBD2 (6 bases). V dropped 4 bases and J dropped 0 bases, with 7 bases sitting between them. The CDR3 totals 13 residues. Germline-derived CDR1 and CDR2 are SGHDN and FVKESK. CDR3 coding DNA: TGTGCCAGCAGCCGCGGGGCCTCCTACGAGCAGTACTTC. As protein: CASSRGASYEQYF.

This chain joins TRBV28 and TRBJ2-7; 9 bases are shared with TRBD1. The J segment lost 6 bases and the V segment lost 5 bases, leaving 11 bases of the junction unmatched. CDR1 MDHEN and CDR2 SYDVKM come from the germline V gene. This CDR3 has 15 amino acids. The CDR3 region is CASSRTGTGRGEQYF. In nucleotides, the CDR3 is TGTGCCAGCAGTCGAACCGGGACAGGGCGGGGCGAGCAGTACTTC.

This clonotype showed up many times. The J gene is TRBJ1-5, the V gene TRBV24-1; D not certain. The CDR3 extends over 15 amino acids. Germline V gene data show CDR1 as KGHDR and CDR2 as SFDVKD. V was shortened by 7 bases and J by 0 bases, with 12 bases between the two germline ends. CDR3 sequence: CATSDSRTSNQPQHF. DNA for the CDR3: TGTGCCACCAGCGATAGTCGGACTAGCAATCAGCCCCAGCATTTT.

Points on this clonotype: This may arise from a read error, as a much more abundant clone is one base away. The V and J genes are TRBV7-3 and TRBJ1-1, with D perhaps TRBD1 (5 bases). The CDR3 loop spans 15 amino acids. Germline V gene lookup returns CDR1 SGHTA and CDR2 FQGTGA. The CDR3 bases are TGTGCCAGCAGCTTAGTGCGGGATTCGGACACTGAAGCTCTCTTT. The encoded protein is CASSLVRDSDTEALF. The full variable domain, rest sourced from reference TRBV7-3 and TRBJ1-1, is GAGVSQTPSNKVTEKGKYVELRCDPISGHTALYWYRQSLGQGPEFLIYFQGTGAADDSGLPNDRFFAVRPEGSVSTLKIQRTERGDSAVYLCASSLVRDSDTEALFGQGTRLTVV.

This clonotype was seen a few times. The chain joins TRBV7-9 to TRBJ2-7; D might be TRBD1 or TRBD2, each matching 5 bases. The V end lost 7 bases, the J end lost 5 bases, and 15 bases lay between the germline ends. This CDR3 is 13 amino acids long. CDR1 is SEHNR, CDR2 FQNEAQ, per germline (reference sequence). The CDR3 loop is CASIGTPADEQYF. CDR3 DNA sequence: TGTGCCAGCATCGGGACCCCGGCGGACGAGCAGTACTTC.